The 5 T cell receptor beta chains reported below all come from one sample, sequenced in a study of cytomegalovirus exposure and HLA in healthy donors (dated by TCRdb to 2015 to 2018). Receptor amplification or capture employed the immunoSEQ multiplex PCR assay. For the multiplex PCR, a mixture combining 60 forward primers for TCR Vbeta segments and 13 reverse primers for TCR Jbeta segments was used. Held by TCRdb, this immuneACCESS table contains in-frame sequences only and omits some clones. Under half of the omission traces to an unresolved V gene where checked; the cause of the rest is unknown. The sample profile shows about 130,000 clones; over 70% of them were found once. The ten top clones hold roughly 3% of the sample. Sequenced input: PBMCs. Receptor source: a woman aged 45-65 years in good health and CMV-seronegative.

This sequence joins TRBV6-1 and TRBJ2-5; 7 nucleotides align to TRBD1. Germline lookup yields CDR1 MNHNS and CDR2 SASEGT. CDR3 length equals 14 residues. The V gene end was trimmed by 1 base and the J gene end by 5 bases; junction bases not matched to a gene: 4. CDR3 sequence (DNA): TGTGCCAGCAGTGAAGTAAAGGGGGCTGAGACCCAGTACTTC. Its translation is CASSEVKGAETQYF.

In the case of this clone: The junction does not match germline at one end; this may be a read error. CDR3 region: CSSSLGAGTGYEQYF. The CDR3 DNA reads TGTTCCAGCAGCTTAGGGGCGGGGACTGGCTACGAGCAGTACTTC. The chain recombines TRBV7-9 with TRBJ2-7; D is perhaps TRBD2 (6 bases). CDR1 and CDR2 (germline): SEHNR, FQNEAQ (reference sequence). The CDR3 contains 15 residues.

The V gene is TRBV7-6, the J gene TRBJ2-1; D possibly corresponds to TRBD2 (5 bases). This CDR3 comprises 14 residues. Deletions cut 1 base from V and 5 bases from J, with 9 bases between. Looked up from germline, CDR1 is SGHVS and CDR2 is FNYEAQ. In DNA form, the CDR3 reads TGTGCCAGCAGCTTAGTTGGGAGAAACAATGAGCAGTTCTTC. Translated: CASSLVGRNNEQFF. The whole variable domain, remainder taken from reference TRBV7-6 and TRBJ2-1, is GAGVSQSPRYKVTKRGQDVALRCDPISGHVSLYWYRQALGQGPEFLTYFNYEAQQDKSGLPNDRFSAERPEGSISTLTIQRTEQRDSAMYRCASSLVGRNNEQFFGPGTRLTVL.

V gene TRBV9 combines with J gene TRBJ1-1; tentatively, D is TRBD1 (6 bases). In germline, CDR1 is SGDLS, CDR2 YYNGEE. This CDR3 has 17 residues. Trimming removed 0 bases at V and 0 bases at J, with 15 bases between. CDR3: CASSVGVQGLMNTEAFF. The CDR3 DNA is TGTGCCAGCAGCGTAGGGGTACAGGGCCTTATGAACACTGAAGCTTTCTTT.

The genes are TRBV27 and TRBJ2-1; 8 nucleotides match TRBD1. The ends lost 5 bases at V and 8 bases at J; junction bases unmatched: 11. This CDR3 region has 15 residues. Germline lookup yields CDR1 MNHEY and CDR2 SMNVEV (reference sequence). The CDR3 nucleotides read TGTGCCAGCAGTCCTTGGACAGGGTTCAGCGATGAGCAGTTCTTC. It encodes CASSPWTGFSDEQFF.